This T cell receptor (beta chain) was sequenced for a study of PD-1 and CTLA-4 blockade in melanoma. Trimming took off 3 bases at V and 5 bases at J, with 13 bases between the two ends. This CDR3 spans 15 amino acids. Germline CDR1 MNHEY, CDR2 SMNVEV (reference sequence). TCRdb keeps only in-frame clones here, not all; method: immunoSEQ multiplex PCR. The sample contains nearly 30,000 clones, about 89% of which appear only once. J is TRBJ2-2 and V is TRBV27, with D maybe TRBD1 (6 bases). The TCR was taken from a human donor with melanoma. The starting material was CD8+ T cells from peripheral blood, obtained before anti-PD-1 treatment. The CDR3 protein is CASSLYRATTGELFF. The CDR3 DNA reads as TGTGCCAGCAGTTTGTACAGGGCGACGACCGGGGAGCTGTTTTTT.